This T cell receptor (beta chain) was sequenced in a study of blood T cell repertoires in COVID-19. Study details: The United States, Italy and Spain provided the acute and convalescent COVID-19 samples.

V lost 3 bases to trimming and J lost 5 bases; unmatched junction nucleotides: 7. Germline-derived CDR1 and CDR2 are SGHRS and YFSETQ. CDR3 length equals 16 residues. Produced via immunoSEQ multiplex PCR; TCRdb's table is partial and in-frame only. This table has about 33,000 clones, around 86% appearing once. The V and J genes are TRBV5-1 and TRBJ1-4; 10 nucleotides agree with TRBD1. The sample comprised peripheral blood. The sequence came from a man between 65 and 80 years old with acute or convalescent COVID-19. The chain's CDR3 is CASSWTGQGRNEKLFF. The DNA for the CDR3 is TGCGCCAGCAGCTGGACGGGACAGGGGAGGAATGAAAAACTGTTTTTT.